What follows are 26 T cell receptor beta chains derived from one specimen sequenced in a study of CD8 T cells in ankylosing spondylitis. A single record per CDR3 protein comes from TCRdb applying MiXCR to the 5' RACE reads. Of more than 150,000 distinct CDR3 sequences in the sample, around a sixth were seen once. The sample was blood, either unsorted or a sorted T cell fraction (not recorded which). The receptors here all came from a male donor between 5 and 35 years old with ankylosing spondylitis or in good health (not recorded which).

This chain joins TRBV7-6 and TRBJ2-3; TRBD2 matches 8 bases. Per the germline V gene, CDR1 is SGHVS and CDR2 is FNYEAQ. This CDR3 region has 17 residues. The V and J ends lost 5 bases and 5 bases, in that order; junction bases with no gene match: 15. CDR3 in DNA: TGTGCCAGCAGCCCCCGGAATGAGCGGGAGAGAGGAGATACGCAGTATTTT. Amino acids: CASSPRNERERGDTQYF.

This clonotype was seen many times. J is TRBJ2-3 and V is TRBV5-1, with D unresolved. V was trimmed by 0 bases and J by 2 bases, leaving 7 bases between them. Germline-derived CDR1 and CDR2 are SGHRS and YFSETQ. CDR3 length: 14 amino acids. DNA of the CDR3: TGCGCCAGCAGCTTGGTACGGATCACAGATACGCAGTATTTT. This gives the protein CASSLVRITDTQYF.

The chain has TRBV10-3 and TRBJ2-1; a possible D gene is TRBD2 (6 bases). V lost 3 bases, J lost 8 bases, and 14 bases lay in between. This CDR3 spans 14 amino acids. The V gene's germline CDR1 is ENHRY and CDR2 SYGVKD. In nucleotides, the CDR3 is TGTGCCATCAGTGATAAGGGACTTCAGTATGAGCAGTTCTTC. Translating it yields CAISDKGLQYEQFF.

This clonotype was counted a few times. Sequence at one end of the junction differs from germline and may be a read error. For the CDR3, the DNA is TGTGCCTGGGCCAAGACAGGGTACGGCTACCCCTTC. This encodes CAWAKTGYGYPF. The genes are TRBV30 and TRBJ1-2; TRBD1 matches at 7 bases. The CDR3 runs to 12 residues. Germline V gene sequence: CDR1 GTSNPN, CDR2 SVGIG (reference sequence).

This rearrangement joins TRBV7-2 to TRBJ2-7; D might be TRBD1 or TRBD2, each matching 5 bases. The CDR3 consists of 15 residues. The V end lost 1 base, the J end lost 0 bases, and 10 bases lay between the germline ends. CDR1 is SGHTA and CDR2 is FQGNSA in the germline V gene. The CDR3 is CASSLVRGYSYEQYF. The CDR3, as DNA: TGTGCCAGCAGCTTAGTCCGGGGCTACTCCTACGAGCAGTACTTC.

This CDR3 reads CASSQLDSTDTQYF. CDR3 nucleotides: TGTGCCAGCAGCCAACTGGACAGCACAGATACGCAGTATTTT. J is TRBJ2-3 and V is TRBV4-2; D gene ambiguous. Germline V gene sequence: CDR1 LGHNA, CDR2 YNFKEQ. The CDR3 spans 14 residues. Trimming stripped 2 bases from V and 0 bases from J, with 6 bases between.

The CDR3 protein is CASSLGQEYEQYV. CDR3 nucleotides: TGTGCCAGCAGCTTAGGACAGGAATACGAGCAGTACGTC. The chain recombines TRBV11-3 with TRBJ2-7, with TRBD1 as a possible D gene (6 bases). V was shortened by 1 base and J by 4 bases, with 8 bases between the two germline ends. The CDR3 has 13 amino acids. CDR1 and CDR2 (germline): SGHNT, YENEEA.

At least ten counts were recorded for this clonotype. The gene calls are TRBV6-6 and TRBJ1-1; a weak D match, TRBD1 (6 bases). Germline assignment: CDR1 MNHNY and CDR2 SVGAGI (reference sequence). Trimming pared 2 bases from V and 0 bases from J, leaving 7 bases between. The CDR3 extends over 14 amino acids. CDR3 sequence: CASSYTGMNTEAFF. The CDR3 DNA reads TGTGCCAGCAGTTACACAGGGATGAACACTGAAGCTTTCTTT.

The chain carries TRBV29-1 and TRBJ2-5; 7 bases match TRBD1. CDR3 size: 15 residues. J lost 5 bases, V lost 5 bases, and 14 bases had no gene match. Germline assignment: CDR1 SQVTM and CDR2 ANQGSEA. CDR3 residues: CSVSTSRQGLETQYF. Here the CDR3 DNA reads TGCAGCGTTTCCACCTCAAGACAGGGCTTGGAGACCCAGTACTTC.

This clonotype was counted ten times or more. The J gene is TRBJ1-2, the V gene TRBV27, with TRBD1 identical over 7 bases. Germline assignment: CDR1 MNHEY and CDR2 SMNVEV (reference sequence). CDR3 length: 17 amino acids. Unmatched junction bases numbered 17, after V lost 6 bases and J lost 4 bases. CDR3: CASSPRQGSGAIYGYTF. The CDR3 DNA reads as TGTGCCAGCAGCCCCAGACAGGGCTCTGGGGCGATCTATGGCTACACCTTC.

This clonotype was recorded many times. The chain employs TRBV20-1 and TRBJ2-2, with D uncertain. Germline CDR1 and CDR2: DFQATT and SNEGSKA (reference sequence). V lost 0 bases to trimming and J lost 7 bases, with 6 bases between them. The CDR3 loop spans 12 amino acids. CDR3 protein: CSAREAGGELFF. The CDR3 nucleotides read TGCAGTGCTAGAGAAGCTGGCGGGGAGCTGTTTTTT.

The chain combines TRBV5-1 with TRBJ2-3; 8 bases align to TRBD2. This CDR3 spans 17 amino acids. V gave up 4 bases and J gave up 5 bases; unmatched junction bases: 15. The germline V gene has CDR1 SGHRS and CDR2 YFSETQ. CDR3 amino acids: CASSEKATAGVVDTQYF. CDR3 in DNA: TGCGCCAGCAGCGAAAAAGCCACAGCGGGAGTCGTAGATACGCAGTATTTT.

This clonotype was observed many times. The V call is TRBV10-3, the J call TRBJ2-2, with 9 bases matching TRBD1. The junction had 4 bases not matched to a gene; V was cut back by 2 bases and J by 3 bases. Germline lookup yields CDR1 ENHRY and CDR2 SYGVKD. This CDR3 has 16 amino acids. CDR3 DNA: TGTGCCATCAGTGAGAACACAGGGGGCGACACCGGGGAGCTGTTTTTT. Its translation: CAISENTGGDTGELFF.

The chain carries TRBV10-1 and TRBJ2-3, with 9 bases fitting TRBD2. The germline V gene encodes CDR1 WNHNN and CDR2 SYGVQD (reference sequence). The CDR3 is 16 amino acids. The V gene end was trimmed by 0 bases and the J gene end by 6 bases; junction bases not matched to a gene: 7. The CDR3 protein is CASSESASGRTDTQYF. CDR3 coding DNA: TGCGCCAGCAGTGAGTCGGCCAGCGGGAGGACTGATACGCAGTATTTT.

This clonotype has a count of ten or more. The chain recombines TRBV28 with TRBJ2-6, with 7 bases identical to TRBD1. CDR1 and CDR2 (germline): MDHEN, SYDVKM. CDR3 length: 16 amino acids. V shed 6 bases, J shed 1 base, and the junction held 6 bases outside the gene matches. The CDR3, as DNA: TGTGCCAGCAGCATCATACAGGGGTCTGGGGCCAACGTCCTGACTTTC. Translation gives CASSIIQGSGANVLTF.

The table lists this clonotype with many counts. The V and J genes are TRBV12-3 or TRBV12-4 and TRBJ2-2; tentative D call: TRBD2 (5 bases). There are 14 residues in the CDR3. V lost 1 base, J lost 7 bases, and 10 bases lay in between. The CDR3 is CASSLGGGIGELFF. CDR3 nucleotide sequence: TGTGCCAGCAGTTTAGGCGGAGGCATCGGGGAGCTGTTTTTT.

V is TRBV7-9 and J is TRBJ2-7, with D possibly matching TRBD2 (6 bases). Trimming removed 1 base from V and 3 bases from J, with 13 bases in between. This CDR3 comprises 15 residues. Germline loops: CDR1 SEHNR, CDR2 FQNEAQ (reference sequence). The CDR3 loop is CASSLGTGSVYEQYV. CDR3 bases: TGTGCCAGCAGCTTAGGTACCGGGAGCGTCTACGAGCAGTACGTC.

This clonotype was seen repeatedly, ten times or more. This chain connects TRBV28 to TRBJ2-2, with 7 bases aligning to TRBD1. CDR3 length equals 14 residues. The germline V gene encodes CDR1 MDHEN and CDR2 SYDVKM. Unmatched junction bases numbered 6, after V lost 7 bases and J lost 4 bases. For the CDR3, the DNA is TGTGCCAGCAATCGACAGGGATTCACCGGGGAGCTGTTTTTT. This gives the protein CASNRQGFTGELFF.

The chain is built from TRBV14 and TRBJ2-3; TRBD2 agrees at 8 bases. This CDR3 is built from 17 residues. Trimming removed 5 bases from V and 1 base from J; junction bases left unmatched: 11. Germline CDR1 is SGHDN and CDR2 is FVKESK. The CDR3 sequence: CASSRIEAGEGTDTQYF. The CDR3 DNA reads TGTGCCAGCAGCAGAATTGAAGCGGGAGAGGGCACAGATACGCAGTATTTT.

This clonotype was detected ten times or more. The genes are TRBV6-2 or TRBV6-3 and TRBJ2-5; D uncertain. The CDR3 is made up of 13 amino acids. CDR1 is MNHEY and CDR2 is SVGEGT in the germline V gene. The V and J ends lost 7 bases and 5 bases respectively, with 14 bases between them. The CDR3: CASNYASWETQYF. CDR3 nucleotide sequence: TGTGCCAGCAACTACGCGAGTTGGGAGACCCAGTACTTC.

This clonotype has a count of ten or more. V and J are TRBV5-1 and TRBJ2-3, with D perhaps matching TRBD1 (6 bases). The CDR3 length is 14 residues. V lost 6 bases and J lost 2, with 13 bases in between. CDR1 is SGHRS and CDR2 is YFSETQ in the germline V gene. CDR3 in DNA: TGCGCCAGCAACCCGACAGGTCCCACAGATACGCAGTATTTT. Its protein product is CASNPTGPTDTQYF.

This clonotype was recorded a few times. This chain connects TRBV18 to TRBJ1-1; 8 nucleotides line up with TRBD1. Germline V gene sequence: CDR1 KGHSH, CDR2 LQKENI. V shed 8 bases, J shed 5 bases, and the junction held 7 bases outside the gene matches. This CDR3 spans 13 amino acids. For the CDR3, the DNA is TGTGCCAGCACGACAGGGGTGGGGACTGAAGCTTTCTTT. It specifies CASTTGVGTEAFF.

This clonotype has at least ten counts. The genes are TRBV5-5 and TRBJ2-7; perhaps D is TRBD1 or TRBD2 (5 bases each). Germline V gene lookup returns CDR1 SGHKS and CDR2 YYEKEE (reference sequence). V was clipped by 3 bases and J by 2 bases, with 21 bases between them. The CDR3 has 17 amino acids. The CDR3 coding sequence is TGTGCCAGCAGCTATCCTCGGGACGGCCGACCTCCCTACGAGCAGTACTTC. It codes for CASSYPRDGRPPYEQYF.

This clonotype was recorded many times. The genes are TRBV5-1 and TRBJ2-1, with D unclear. Trimming took off 1 base at V and 3 bases at J, with 8 bases between the two ends. Per the germline V gene, CDR1 is SGHRS and CDR2 is YFSETQ. The CDR3 contains 14 residues. CDR3 nucleotides: TGCGCCAGCAGCTTGCTGTCTAGCTACAATGAGCAGTTCTTC. It codes for CASSLLSSYNEQFF.

This clonotype was picked up a small number of times. The chain uses TRBV7-9 and TRBJ2-1; D not resolved. Deletions cut 6 bases from V and 0 bases from J, with 12 bases between. This CDR3 region has 15 residues. The germline CDR1 and CDR2 sequences are SEHNR and FQNEAQ (reference sequence). CDR3 amino acids: CASSFDVGSYNEQFF. The CDR3 DNA reads TGTGCCAGCAGTTTTGACGTTGGCTCCTACAATGAGCAGTTCTTC. The full variable domain, rest sourced from reference TRBV7-9 and TRBJ2-1, is DTGVSQNPRHKITKRGQNVTFRCDPISEHNRLYWYRQTLGQGPEFLTYFQNEAQLEKSRLLSDRFSAERPKGSFSTLEIQRTEQGDSAMYLCASSFDVGSYNEQFFGPGTRLTVL.

This clonotype occurred many times. This chain connects TRBV11-1 to TRBJ2-1; 7 bases match TRBD1. This CDR3 contains 13 residues. CDR1 and CDR2 from the germline V gene are SGHAT and FQDESV (reference sequence). Germline trimming cut 1 base from V and 9 bases from J; bases unmatched to any gene: 3. This CDR3 reads CASSLGHRGEQFF. The CDR3 region has the DNA TGTGCCAGCAGCTTAGGCCACAGGGGTGAGCAGTTCTTC. The variable domain in full, with the rest retrieved from reference TRBV11-1 and TRBJ2-1, is EAEVAQSPRYKITEKSQAVAFWCDPISGHATLYWYRQILGQGPELLVQFQDESVVDDSQLPKDRFSAERLKGVDSTLKIQPAELGDSAMYLCASSLGHRGEQFFGPGTRLTVL.